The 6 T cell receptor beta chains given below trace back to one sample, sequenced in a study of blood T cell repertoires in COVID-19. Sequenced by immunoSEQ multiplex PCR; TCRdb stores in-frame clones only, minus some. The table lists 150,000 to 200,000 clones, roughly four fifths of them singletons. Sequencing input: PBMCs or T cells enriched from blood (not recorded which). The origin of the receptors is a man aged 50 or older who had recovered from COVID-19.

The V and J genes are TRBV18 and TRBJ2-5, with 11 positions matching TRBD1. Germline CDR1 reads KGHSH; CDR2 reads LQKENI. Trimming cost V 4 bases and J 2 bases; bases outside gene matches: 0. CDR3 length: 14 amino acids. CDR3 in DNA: TGTGCCAGCTCACGGGACAGGGGGCAAGAGACCCAGTACTTC. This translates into CASSRDRGQETQYF.

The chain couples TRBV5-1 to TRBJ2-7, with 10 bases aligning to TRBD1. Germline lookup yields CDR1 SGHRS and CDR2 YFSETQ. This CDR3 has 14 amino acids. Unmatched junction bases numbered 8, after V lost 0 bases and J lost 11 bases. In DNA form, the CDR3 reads TGCGCCAGCAGCTTGGCCCGGGACAGGGGTTGGGAGTACTTC. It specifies CASSLARDRGWEYF.

CDR3 residues: CASNPSGDFDYEQYF. The CDR3 DNA follows: TGTGCCAGCAACCCTAGCGGGGATTTCGACTACGAGCAGTACTTC. J is TRBJ2-7 and V is TRBV9, with TRBD2 matching 9 bases. This CDR3 has 15 amino acids. Germline CDR1 SGDLS, CDR2 YYNGEE. V shed 6 bases, J shed 3 bases, and the junction held 10 bases outside the gene matches.

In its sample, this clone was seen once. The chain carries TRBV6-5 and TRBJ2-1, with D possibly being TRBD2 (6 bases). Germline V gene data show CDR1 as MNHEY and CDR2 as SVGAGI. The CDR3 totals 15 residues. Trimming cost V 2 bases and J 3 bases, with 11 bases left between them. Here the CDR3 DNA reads TGTGCCAGCAGTTACGCAGGAGGGAGCTACAATGAGCAGTTCTTC. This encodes CASSYAGGSYNEQFF.

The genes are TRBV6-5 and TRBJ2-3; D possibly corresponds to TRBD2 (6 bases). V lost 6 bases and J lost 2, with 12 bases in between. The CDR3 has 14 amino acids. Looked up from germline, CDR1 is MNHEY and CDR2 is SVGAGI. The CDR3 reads CASSSTRYTDTQYF. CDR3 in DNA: TGTGCCAGCAGCTCGACTAGATACACAGATACGCAGTATTTT.

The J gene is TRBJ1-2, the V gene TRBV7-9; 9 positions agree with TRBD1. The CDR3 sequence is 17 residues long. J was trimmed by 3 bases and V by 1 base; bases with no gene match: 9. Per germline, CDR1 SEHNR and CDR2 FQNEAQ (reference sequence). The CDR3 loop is CASSLENQGQGYYGYTF. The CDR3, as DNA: TGTGCCAGCAGCTTAGAGAATCAAGGACAGGGGTACTATGGCTACACCTTC. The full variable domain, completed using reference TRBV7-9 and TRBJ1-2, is DTGVSQNPRHKITKRGQNVTFRCDPISEHNRLYWYRQTLGQGPEFLTYFQNEAQLEKSRLLSDRFSAERPKGSFSTLEIQRTEQGDSAMYLCASSLENQGQGYYGYTFGSGTRLTVV.